This TCR beta chain derives from a study of beta chain features in type 1 diabetes. Broader study findings: VDJ junctions from type 1 diabetes patients carried fewer insertions and larger deletions. The study found moderately but significantly shorter TCRB CDR3s in all four CD4+ subsets of Type 1 diabetes patients.

The junction had 13 bases not matched to a gene; V was cut back by 7 bases and J by 7 bases. Germline CDR1 reads SQVTM; CDR2 reads ANQGSEA. The CDR3 is 14 residues long. This clone was recorded at least ten times. Antigen unknown. What was sequenced were expressed TCRB transcripts, since all of the isolated RNA had been reverse transcribed. Some clones are missing from TCRdb's copy, which holds only in-frame ones; the method was immunoSEQ multiplex PCR. The data contain some 330,000 clones, roughly 11% of them singletons. The clonotype was recovered from a woman in her twenties or thirties in good health. The rearrangement uses TRBV29-1 and TRBJ2-5, with 9 nucleotides matching TRBD1. The material sequenced was naive CD4+ T cells from blood. CDR3 loop: CSGRPPGQGGTQYF. Here the CDR3 DNA reads TGCAGCGGGCGACCGCCGGGACAGGGTGGGACCCAGTACTTC.